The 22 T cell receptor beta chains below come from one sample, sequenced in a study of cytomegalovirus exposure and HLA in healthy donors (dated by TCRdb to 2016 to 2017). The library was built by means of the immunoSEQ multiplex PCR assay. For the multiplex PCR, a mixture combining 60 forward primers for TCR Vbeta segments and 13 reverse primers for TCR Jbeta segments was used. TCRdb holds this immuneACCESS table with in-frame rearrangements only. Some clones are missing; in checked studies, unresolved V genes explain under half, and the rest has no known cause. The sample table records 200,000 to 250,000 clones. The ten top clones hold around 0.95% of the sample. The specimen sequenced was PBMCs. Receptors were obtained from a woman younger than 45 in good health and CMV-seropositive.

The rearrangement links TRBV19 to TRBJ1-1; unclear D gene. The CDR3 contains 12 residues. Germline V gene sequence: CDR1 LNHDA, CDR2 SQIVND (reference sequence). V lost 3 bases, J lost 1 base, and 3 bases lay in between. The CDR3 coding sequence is TGTGCCAGTAGTATCCAGAACACTGAAGCTTTCTTT. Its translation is CASSIQNTEAFF.

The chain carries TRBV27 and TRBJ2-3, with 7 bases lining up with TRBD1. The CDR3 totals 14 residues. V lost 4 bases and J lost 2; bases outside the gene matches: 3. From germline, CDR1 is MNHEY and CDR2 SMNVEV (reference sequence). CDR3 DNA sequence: TGTGCCAGCAGTTGGGGGACAGCCACAGATACGCAGTATTTT. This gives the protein CASSWGTATDTQYF.

The CDR3 DNA reads as TGTGCCAGCAGCCAAGAAGGGGCCCCCGCCAAGCAGTTCTTC. It yields the protein CASSQEGAPAKQFF. The rearrangement uses TRBV14 and TRBJ2-1; D is possibly TRBD1 (5 bases). From germline, CDR1 is SGHDN and CDR2 FVKESK. Trimming left V 0 bases short and J 11 bases short, with 14 bases between. The CDR3 covers 14 residues.

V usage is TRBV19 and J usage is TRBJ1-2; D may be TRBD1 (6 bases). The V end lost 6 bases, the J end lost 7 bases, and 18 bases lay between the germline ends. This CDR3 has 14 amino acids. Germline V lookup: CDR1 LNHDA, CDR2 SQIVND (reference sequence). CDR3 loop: CASSAREGGSGYTF. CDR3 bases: TGTGCCAGTAGCGCCCGAGAGGGGGGGTCTGGCTACACCTTC. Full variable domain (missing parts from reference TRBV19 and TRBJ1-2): DGGITQSPKYLFRKEGQNVTLSCEQNLNHDAMYWYRQDPGQGLRLIYYSQIVNDFQKGDIAEGYSVSREKKESFPLTVTSAQKNPTAFYLCASSAREGGSGYTFGSGTRLTVV.

This CDR3 is CSARRQAFF. The DNA of the CDR3 is TGCAGTGCTAGACGTCAAGCTTTCTTT. This chain connects TRBV20-1 to TRBJ1-1; D is unresolved. V dropped 2 bases and J dropped 9 bases, with 4 bases sitting between them. Looked up from germline, CDR1 is DFQATT and CDR2 is SNEGSKA (reference sequence). The CDR3 extends over 9 amino acids.

The DNA for the CDR3 is TGTGCCAGCAGCTTAGGGCTAGCGAGCGAGCAGTTCTTC. Protein: CASSLGLASEQFF. The chain carries TRBV7-6 and TRBJ2-1; possible D gene TRBD2, 6 bases. V lost 1 base, J lost 10 bases, and 11 bases lay in between. The CDR3 contains 13 residues. Germline values: CDR1 SGHVS, CDR2 FNYEAQ.

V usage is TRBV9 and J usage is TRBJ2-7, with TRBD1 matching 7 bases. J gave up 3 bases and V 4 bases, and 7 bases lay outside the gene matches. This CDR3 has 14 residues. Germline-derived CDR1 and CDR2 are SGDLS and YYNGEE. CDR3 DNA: TGTGCCAGCAGCCCGGGACAGTTGGTCTACGAGCAGTACTTC. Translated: CASSPGQLVYEQYF.

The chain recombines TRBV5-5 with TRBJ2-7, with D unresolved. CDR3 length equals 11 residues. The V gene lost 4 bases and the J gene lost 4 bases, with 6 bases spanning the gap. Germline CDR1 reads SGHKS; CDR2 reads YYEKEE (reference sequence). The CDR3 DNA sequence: TGTGCCAGCAGCCTTCCGTACGAGCAGTACTTC. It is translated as CASSLPYEQYF.

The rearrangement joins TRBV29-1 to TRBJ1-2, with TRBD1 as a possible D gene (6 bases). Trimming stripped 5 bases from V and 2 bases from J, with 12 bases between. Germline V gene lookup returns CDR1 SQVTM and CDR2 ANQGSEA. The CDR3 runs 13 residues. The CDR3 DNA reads TGCAGCGTTAACAACAGGGCAAACTATGGCTACACCTTC. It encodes CSVNNRANYGYTF.

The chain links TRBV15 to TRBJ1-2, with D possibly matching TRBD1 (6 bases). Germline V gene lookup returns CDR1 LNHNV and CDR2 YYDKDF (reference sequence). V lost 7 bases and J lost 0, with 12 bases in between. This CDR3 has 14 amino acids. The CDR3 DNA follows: TGTGCCACCACCCTGGACAGACCTAACTATGGCTACACCTTC. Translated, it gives CATTLDRPNYGYTF.

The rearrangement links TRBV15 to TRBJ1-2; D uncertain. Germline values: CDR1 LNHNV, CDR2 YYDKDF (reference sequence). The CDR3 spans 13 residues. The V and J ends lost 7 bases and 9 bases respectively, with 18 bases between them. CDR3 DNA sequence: TGTGCCACCACTATCAACGCCTTCGGGAGCTACACCTTC. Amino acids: CATTINAFGSYTF.

CDR3 sequence reads: CAISESLYEAEQYF. In DNA, the CDR3 is TGTGCCATCAGTGAGTCGCTTTACGAGGCCGAGCAGTACTTC. The chain has TRBV10-3 and TRBJ2-7, with D hard to call. The CDR3 is 14 residues long. Trimming shortened V by 0 bases and J by 6 bases, and 12 bases separated the two germline ends. Germline-derived CDR1 and CDR2 are ENHRY and SYGVKD.

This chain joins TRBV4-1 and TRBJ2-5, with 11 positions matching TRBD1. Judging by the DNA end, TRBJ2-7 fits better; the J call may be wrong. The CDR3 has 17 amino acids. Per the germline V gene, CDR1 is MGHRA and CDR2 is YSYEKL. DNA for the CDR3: TGCGCCAGCAGCCAAGGTGGGGGGACAGGGGGTTACTACGAGCAGTACTTC. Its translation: CASSQGGGTGGYYEQYF.

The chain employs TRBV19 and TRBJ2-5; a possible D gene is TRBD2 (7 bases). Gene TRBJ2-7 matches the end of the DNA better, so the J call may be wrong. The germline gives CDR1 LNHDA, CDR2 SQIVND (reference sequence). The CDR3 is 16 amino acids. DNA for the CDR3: TGTGCCAGTAGGCGCGGGGGCCGGAGCTTACTTCACGAGCAGTACTTC. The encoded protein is CASRRGGRSLLHEQYF.

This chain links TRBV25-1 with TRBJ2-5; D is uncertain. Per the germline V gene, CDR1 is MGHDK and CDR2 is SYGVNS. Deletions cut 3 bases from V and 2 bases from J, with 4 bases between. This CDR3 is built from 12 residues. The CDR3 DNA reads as TGTGCCAGCAGTGACCTTCAAGAGACCCAGTACTTC. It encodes CASSDLQETQYF.

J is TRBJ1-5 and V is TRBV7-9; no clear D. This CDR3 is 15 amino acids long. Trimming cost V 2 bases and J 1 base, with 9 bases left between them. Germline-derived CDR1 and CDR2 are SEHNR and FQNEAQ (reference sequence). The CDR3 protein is CASSLRGPSNQPQHF. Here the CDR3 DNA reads TGTGCCAGCAGCTTACGTGGGCCAAGCAATCAGCCCCAGCATTTT.

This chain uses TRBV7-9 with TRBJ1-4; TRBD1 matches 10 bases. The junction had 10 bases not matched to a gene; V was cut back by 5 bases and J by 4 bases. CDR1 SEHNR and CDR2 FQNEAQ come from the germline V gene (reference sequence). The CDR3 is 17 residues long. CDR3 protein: CASSPGTGDTYNEKLFF. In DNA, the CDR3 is TGTGCCAGCAGCCCCGGGACAGGGGACACCTATAATGAAAAACTGTTTTTT.

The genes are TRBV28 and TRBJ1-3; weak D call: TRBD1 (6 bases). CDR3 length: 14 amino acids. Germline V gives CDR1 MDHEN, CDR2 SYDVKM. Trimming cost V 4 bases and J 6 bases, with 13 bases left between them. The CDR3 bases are TGTGCCAGCAGTTCCGGAGGACAGAAAAACACCATATATTTT. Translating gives CASSSGGQKNTIYF.

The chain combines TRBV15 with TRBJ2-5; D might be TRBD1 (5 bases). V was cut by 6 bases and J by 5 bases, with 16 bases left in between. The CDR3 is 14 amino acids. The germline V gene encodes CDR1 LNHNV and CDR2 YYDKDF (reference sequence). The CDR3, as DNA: TGTGCCACCAGTCCCCGAAGGGGATTGGAGACCCAGTACTTC. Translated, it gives CATSPRRGLETQYF. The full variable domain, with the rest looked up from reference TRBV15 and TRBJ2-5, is DAMVIQNPRYQVTQFGKPVTLSCSQTLNHNVMYWYQQKSSQAPKLLFHYYDKDFNNEADTPDNFQSRRPNTSFCFLDIRSPGLGDTAMYLCATSPRRGLETQYFGPGTRLLVL.

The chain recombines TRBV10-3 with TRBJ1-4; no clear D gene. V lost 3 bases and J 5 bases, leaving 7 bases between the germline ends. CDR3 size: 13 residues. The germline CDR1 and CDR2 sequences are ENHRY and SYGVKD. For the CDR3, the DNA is TGTGCCATCAGTGAACTCGGGAATGAAAAACTGTTTTTT. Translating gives CAISELGNEKLFF.

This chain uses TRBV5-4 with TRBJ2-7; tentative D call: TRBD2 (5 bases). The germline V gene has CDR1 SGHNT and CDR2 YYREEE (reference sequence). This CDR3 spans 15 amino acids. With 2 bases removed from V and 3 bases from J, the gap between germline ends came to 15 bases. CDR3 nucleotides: TGTGCCAGCAGCTTTTACGGTGGGGAGAGCTACGAGCAGTACTTC. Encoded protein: CASSFYGGESYEQYF.

DNA for the CDR3: TGTGCCAGTAGTCAAACACAGGGTGCAACTAATGAAAAACTGTTTTTT. This encodes CASSQTQGATNEKLFF. The genes are TRBV19 and TRBJ1-4, with TRBD1 as a possible D gene (6 bases). The V gene lost 5 bases and the J gene lost 0 bases, with 13 bases spanning the gap. CDR1 is LNHDA and CDR2 is SQIVND in the germline V gene (reference sequence). This CDR3 has 16 residues.